This T cell receptor beta chain was identified in a study of identifying expanded T cells in peripheral blood. Libraries were prepared by immunoSEQ multiplex PCR; TCRdb keeps only in-frame clonotypes and omits some of them. The table lists approximately 100,000 clones, approximately 90% of them singletons, with about 15% in the top ten. The ends were cut back, 6 bases at V and 0 bases at J, with 14 bases in the middle. There are 15 residues in the CDR3. Germline CDR1 is MNHEY and CDR2 is SVGAGI. The sequence came from a person aged 18 to 75 in good health. This chain connects TRBV6-5 to TRBJ1-1; no firm D call. Input material: blood. The CDR3 DNA is TGTGCCAGCAGGACTGACACCGAACTGAACACTGAAGCTTTCTTT. It codes for CASRTDTELNTEAFF.